This is a list of T cell receptor beta chains from one sample in a study of blood T cell repertoires in COVID-19. TCRdb keeps only in-frame clones here, not all; method: immunoSEQ multiplex PCR. In the table there are a few hundred thousand clones, over 75% of which are singletons. What was sequenced was PBMCs or T cells enriched from blood (not recorded which). These receptors all stem from a woman in her fifties or sixties who had recovered from COVID-19. Each CDR3 is given with its conserved first and last residue. The D gene is left open where the match is weak. Clone size is stated in some rows and not others, as once, few, many or a class when expanded.

d_call: TRBD1; j_call: TRBJ2-2; v_call: TRBV2; clone_size: .; cdr3_aa: CASRAPTGDTGELFF; cdr3_nt: TGTGCCAGCAGAGCGCCTACAGGGGACACCGGGGAGCTGTTTTTT
d_call: .; j_call: TRBJ1-1; v_call: TRBV27; clone_size: .; cdr3_aa: CASSLLGGTEAFF; cdr3_nt: TGTGCCAGCAGTTTATTAGGGGGAACTGAAGCTTTCTTT
d_call: TRBD2; j_call: TRBJ2-3; v_call: TRBV27; clone_size: .; cdr3_aa: CASSWTSGSSQDTQYF; cdr3_nt: TGTGCCAGCAGTTGGACTAGCGGGAGTTCACAAGATACGCAGTATTTT
d_call: .; j_call: TRBJ2-3; v_call: TRBV11-3; clone_size: once; cdr3_aa: CASSLGSGSDTQYF; cdr3_nt: TGTGCCAGCAGCTTAGGTTCCGGGTCAGATACGCAGTATTTT
d_call: TRBD1; j_call: TRBJ1-1; v_call: TRBV7-7; clone_size: .; cdr3_aa: CASSSDRGTEAFF; cdr3_nt: TGTGCTAGCAGCTCGGACAGGGGCACTGAAGCTTTCTTT
d_call: .; j_call: TRBJ1-4; v_call: TRBV28; clone_size: once; cdr3_aa: CASSLSVSGSTNEKLFF; cdr3_nt: TGTGCCAGCAGTTTATCGGTCTCGGGGAGTACTAATGAAAAACTGTTTTTT
d_call: .; j_call: TRBJ2-3; v_call: TRBV19; clone_size: once; cdr3_aa: CASSIDLGTRASTDTQYF; cdr3_nt: TGTGCCAGTAGTATAGATCTAGGAACGCGTGCTAGCACAGATACGCAGTATTTT
d_call: .; j_call: TRBJ2-2; v_call: TRBV6-5; clone_size: .; cdr3_aa: CASRRGGELFF; cdr3_nt: TGTGCCAGCAGAAGGGGCGGGGAGCTGTTTTTT
d_call: .; j_call: TRBJ2-1; v_call: TRBV2; clone_size: .; cdr3_aa: CASSLGGGGDEQFF; cdr3_nt: TGTGCCAGCAGCCTAGGGGGGGGAGGAGATGAGCAGTTCTTC
d_call: TRBD2; j_call: TRBJ2-3; v_call: TRBV2; clone_size: once; cdr3_aa: CASSTRTSGSADTQYF; cdr3_nt: TGTGCCAGCAGCACAAGGACTAGCGGGAGCGCAGATACGCAGTATTTT
d_call: TRBD1; j_call: TRBJ2-1; v_call: TRBV5-3; clone_size: .; cdr3_aa: CARSSELGTANEQFF; cdr3_nt: TGTGCCAGAAGCTCCGAACTTGGGACAGCTAATGAGCAGTTCTTC
d_call: .; j_call: TRBJ2-7; v_call: TRBV5-6; clone_size: .; cdr3_aa: CASSLGGGGYEQYF; cdr3_nt: TGTGCCAGCAGCTTGGGAGGTGGGGGGTACGAGCAGTACTTC
d_call: .; j_call: TRBJ2-3; v_call: TRBV4-1; clone_size: .; cdr3_aa: CASSQAAGGRADTQYF; cdr3_nt: TGCGCCAGCAGCCAAGCCGCGGGTGGCCGCGCAGATACGCAGTATTTT
d_call: TRBD2; j_call: TRBJ2-1; v_call: TRBV18; clone_size: .; cdr3_aa: CASSPIAGAIGNEQFF; cdr3_nt: TGTGCCAGCTCACCTATAGCGGGAGCTATTGGCAATGAGCAGTTCTTC
d_call: .; j_call: TRBJ1-5; v_call: TRBV11-2; clone_size: .; cdr3_aa: CASSLREYQPQHF; cdr3_nt: TGTGCCTCGTCTCTGAGGGAGTATCAGCCCCAGCATTTT
d_call: .; j_call: TRBJ1-1; v_call: TRBV11-2; clone_size: once; cdr3_aa: CASSLKSTGFNTEAFF; cdr3_nt: TGTGCCAGCAGCTTAAAGTCGACAGGTTTTAACACTGAAGCTTTCTTT
d_call: .; j_call: TRBJ2-7; v_call: TRBV28; clone_size: .; cdr3_aa: CASSAQGFYEQYF; cdr3_nt: TGTGCCAGCAGCGCTCAGGGGTTCTACGAGCAGTACTTC
d_call: TRBD2; j_call: TRBJ2-5; v_call: TRBV4-2; clone_size: .; cdr3_aa: CASSQDFRGGETQYF; cdr3_nt: TGTGCCAGCAGCCAAGATTTTCGGGGGGGCGAGACCCAGTACTTC
d_call: .; j_call: TRBJ2-7; v_call: TRBV21-1; clone_size: .; cdr3_aa: CASSKERDRGLDEQYF; cdr3_nt: TGTGCCAGCAGCAAAGAAAGGGACAGGGGATTAGACGAGCAGTACTTC
d_call: .; j_call: TRBJ1-2; v_call: TRBV9; clone_size: .; cdr3_aa: CASSVLGGQGGYTF; cdr3_nt: TGTGCCAGCAGCGTTTTAGGTGGCCAGGGGGGCTACACCTTC
d_call: TRBD1; j_call: TRBJ2-7; v_call: TRBV2; clone_size: once; cdr3_aa: CASSTDRGKYEQYF; cdr3_nt: TGTGCCAGCAGTACGGACAGGGGAAAATACGAGCAGTACTTC
d_call: TRBD2; j_call: TRBJ2-7; v_call: TRBV5-5; clone_size: .; cdr3_aa: CASSLEPQTSGRYEQYF; cdr3_nt: TGTGCCAGCAGCTTGGAGCCCCAGACTAGCGGGAGGTACGAGCAGTACTTC
d_call: TRBD2; j_call: TRBJ2-7; v_call: TRBV6-5; clone_size: .; cdr3_aa: CASRLDSGRVYEQYF; cdr3_nt: TGTGCCAGCAGATTAGACAGCGGGAGGGTCTACGAGCAGTACTTC
d_call: TRBD1; j_call: TRBJ2-7; v_call: TRBV6-1; clone_size: .; cdr3_aa: CASSERVTGGYSYEQYF; cdr3_nt: TGTGCCAGCAGTGAACGGGTCACAGGGGGCTACTCCTACGAGCAGTACTTC
d_call: TRBD1; j_call: TRBJ2-5; v_call: TRBV7-8; clone_size: .; cdr3_aa: CASSSGTVQETQYF; cdr3_nt: TGTGCCAGCAGCTCCGGGACAGTCCAAGAGACCCAGTACTTC
d_call: TRBD1; j_call: TRBJ2-7; v_call: TRBV7-8; clone_size: .; cdr3_aa: CASSLRTGGHYEQYF; cdr3_nt: TGTGCCAGCAGCTTAAGGACAGGGGGGCATTACGAGCAGTACTTC
d_call: .; j_call: TRBJ1-4; v_call: TRBV11-2; clone_size: .; cdr3_aa: CASSFDRAEKLFF; cdr3_nt: TGTGCCAGCAGTTTCGACAGAGCTGAAAAACTGTTTTTT
d_call: TRBD1; j_call: TRBJ2-7; v_call: TRBV5-1; clone_size: .; cdr3_aa: CASSFTTGSLYEQYF; cdr3_nt: TGCGCCAGCAGCTTCACGACAGGGTCTTTATACGAGCAGTACTTC
d_call: TRBD1; j_call: TRBJ1-1; v_call: TRBV28; clone_size: .; cdr3_aa: CASFMAPGQANTEAFF; cdr3_nt: TGTGCCAGCTTCATGGCCCCGGGACAGGCGAACACTGAAGCTTTCTTT
d_call: .; j_call: TRBJ2-4; v_call: TRBV4-1; clone_size: .; cdr3_aa: CASSQAMDRALYF; cdr3_nt: TGCGCCAGCAGCCAAGCCATGGACAGAGCCTTGTACTTC
d_call: TRBD2; j_call: TRBJ2-3; v_call: TRBV7-3; clone_size: .; cdr3_aa: CASSSGTSGRAPSPDTQYF; cdr3_nt: TGTGCCAGCAGCTCCGGGACTAGCGGGAGGGCCCCATCCCCAGATACGCAGTATTTT
d_call: TRBD2; j_call: TRBJ2-7; v_call: TRBV2; clone_size: .; cdr3_aa: CARGILAGGGEQYF; cdr3_nt: TGTGCCAGAGGGATCCTAGCGGGAGGAGGCGAGCAGTACTTC
d_call: .; j_call: TRBJ1-5; v_call: TRBV5-6; clone_size: .; cdr3_aa: CASSLRGHSYQPQHF; cdr3_nt: TGTGCCAGCAGCTTGAGGGGCCATTCTTATCAGCCCCAGCATTTT
d_call: TRBD1; j_call: TRBJ1-3; v_call: TRBV4-1; clone_size: .; cdr3_aa: CASSQASDRGYTIYF; cdr3_nt: TGCGCCAGCAGCCAAGCTTCGGACAGGGGGTACACCATATATTTT
d_call: .; j_call: TRBJ1-1; v_call: TRBV12-5; clone_size: few; cdr3_aa: CASGLGAGDTEAFF; cdr3_nt: TGTGCTAGTGGTTTGGGGGCCGGGGACACTGAAGCTTTCTTT
d_call: TRBD2; j_call: TRBJ2-3; v_call: TRBV7-2; clone_size: .; cdr3_aa: CASSLASGRGTDTQYF; cdr3_nt: TGTGCCAGCAGCTTAGCGAGCGGGAGGGGCACAGATACGCAGTATTTT
d_call: TRBD2; j_call: TRBJ2-7; v_call: TRBV10-1; clone_size: .; cdr3_aa: CASTLAGGPHEQYF; cdr3_nt: TGCGCCAGCACCCTAGCGGGAGGGCCTCACGAGCAGTACTTC
d_call: .; j_call: TRBJ2-5; v_call: TRBV7-9; clone_size: .; cdr3_aa: CASKGVTQETQYF; cdr3_nt: TGTGCCAGCAAGGGGGTCACCCAAGAGACCCAGTACTTC
d_call: .; j_call: TRBJ2-7; v_call: TRBV2; clone_size: .; cdr3_aa: CASRGVGGSYEQYF; cdr3_nt: TGTGCCAGCAGGGGGGTGGGGGGCTCCTACGAGCAGTACTTC
d_call: TRBD1; j_call: TRBJ2-2; v_call: TRBV7-2; clone_size: .; cdr3_aa: CASSLDSTGSAGELFF; cdr3_nt: TGTGCCAGCAGCTTAGACTCGACAGGGTCGGCCGGGGAGCTGTTTTTT